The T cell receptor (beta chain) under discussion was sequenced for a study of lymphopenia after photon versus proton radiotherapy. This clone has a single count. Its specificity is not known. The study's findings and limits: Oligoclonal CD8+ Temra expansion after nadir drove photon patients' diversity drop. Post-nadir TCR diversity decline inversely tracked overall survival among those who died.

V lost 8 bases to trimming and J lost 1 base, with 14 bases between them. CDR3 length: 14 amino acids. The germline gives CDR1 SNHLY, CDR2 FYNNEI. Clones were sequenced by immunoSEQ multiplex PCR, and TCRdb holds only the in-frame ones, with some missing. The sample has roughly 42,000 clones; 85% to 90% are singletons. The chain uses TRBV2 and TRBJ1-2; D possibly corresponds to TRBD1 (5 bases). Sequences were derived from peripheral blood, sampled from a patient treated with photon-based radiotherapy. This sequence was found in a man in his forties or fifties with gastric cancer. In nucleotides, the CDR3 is TGTGCCAGCTCCTGGGGCACTATTAACTATGGCTACACCTTC. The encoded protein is CASSWGTINYGYTF.